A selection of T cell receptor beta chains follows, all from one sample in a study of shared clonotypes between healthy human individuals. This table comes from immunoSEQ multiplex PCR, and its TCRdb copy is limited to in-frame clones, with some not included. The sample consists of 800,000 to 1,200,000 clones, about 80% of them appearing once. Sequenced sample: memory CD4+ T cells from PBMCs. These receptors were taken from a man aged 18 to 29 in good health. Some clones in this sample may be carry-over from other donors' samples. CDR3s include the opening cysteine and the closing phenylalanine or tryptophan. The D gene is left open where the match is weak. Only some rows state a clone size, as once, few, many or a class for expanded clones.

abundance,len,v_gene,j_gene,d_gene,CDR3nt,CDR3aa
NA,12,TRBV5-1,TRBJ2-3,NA,TGCGCCAGCAGGTTAGAGGCGGGACCGCAGTATTTT,CASRLEAGPQYF
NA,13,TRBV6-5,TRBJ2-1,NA,TGTGCCAGCCAGAGGGGCTCCTACAATGAGCAGTTCTTC,CASQRGSYNEQFF
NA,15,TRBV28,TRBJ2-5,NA,TGTGCCAGCAGCCCCCCGCCCAAACGCGCAGAGACCCAGTACTTC,CASSPPPKRAETQYF
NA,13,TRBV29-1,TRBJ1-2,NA,TGCAGCGCGAAGGTAGGGGCTAACTATGGCTACACCTTC,CSAKVGANYGYTF
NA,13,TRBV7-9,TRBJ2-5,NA,TGTGCCAGCAGCTTAGGATCCGGTGAGACCCAGTACTTC,CASSLGSGETQYF
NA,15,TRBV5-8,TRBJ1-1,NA,TGTGCCAGCAGCTTGGAACTGACTATGAACACTGAAGCTTTCTTT,CASSLELTMNTEAFF
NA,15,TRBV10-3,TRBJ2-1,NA,TGTGCCATCAGTGAGTCGACTCGGGGGCCCAATGAGCAGTTCTTC,CAISESTRGPNEQFF
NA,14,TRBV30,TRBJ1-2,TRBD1,TGTGCCTGGAGGAAACCGGGACAGGTTTATGGCTACACCTTC,CAWRKPGQVYGYTF
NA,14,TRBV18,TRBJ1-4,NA,TGTGCCAGCTCACCGGATCGGGTCGGGGAAAAACTGTTTTTT,CASSPDRVGEKLFF
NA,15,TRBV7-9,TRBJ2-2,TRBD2,TGTGCCAGCAGCGGCGGGACTAACAGCTTCGGGTTGCTGTTTTTT,CASSGGTNSFGLLFF
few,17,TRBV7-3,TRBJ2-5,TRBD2,TGTGCCAGCAGCTTAATTCCTAGCGGGATGACACAAGAGACCCAGTACTTC,CASSLIPSGMTQETQYF
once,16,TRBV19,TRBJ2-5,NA,TGTGCCAGTAGAAAAACGGGCGGGATCGAGGGAGAGACCCAGTACTTC,CASRKTGGIEGETQYF
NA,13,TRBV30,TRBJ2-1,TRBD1,TGTGCCTGCCATGGACAGGGTAATAATGAGCAGTTCTTC,CACHGQGNNEQFF
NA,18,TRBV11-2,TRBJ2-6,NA,TGTGCCAGCAGCTCCGCGCAGGGTTTTATCTCTGGGGCCAACGTCCTGACTTTC,CASSSAQGFISGANVLTF
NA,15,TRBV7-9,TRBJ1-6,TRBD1,TGTGCCAGCAGCTTAATGGGACAGGCCGGATCACCCCTCCACTTT,CASSLMGQAGSPLHF
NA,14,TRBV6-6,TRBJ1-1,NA,TGTGCCAGCAGTTGGGTACTGGGGGTTGGGGAAGCTTTCTTT,CASSWVLGVGEAFF
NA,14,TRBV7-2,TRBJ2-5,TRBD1,TGTGCCAGCAGCCAAGGACAGGGGCAAGAGACCCAGTACTTC,CASSQGQGQETQYF
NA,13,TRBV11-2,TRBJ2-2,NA,TGTGCCAGCAGCGCCCAGCGGGCCGGGGAGCTGTTTTTT,CASSAQRAGELFF
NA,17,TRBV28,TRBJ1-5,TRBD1,TGTGCCAGCTTAGGACCCACAGGGGCGCGGGGCAATCAGCCCCAGCATTTT,CASLGPTGARGNQPQHF
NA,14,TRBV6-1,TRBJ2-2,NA,TGTGCCAGCAGTCTTCAGGGGCACACCGGGGAGCTGTTTTTT,CASSLQGHTGELFF
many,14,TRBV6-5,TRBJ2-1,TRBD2,TGTGCCAGCAGTTACTCGCGGGAGACCGATGAGCAGTTCTTC,CASSYSRETDEQFF
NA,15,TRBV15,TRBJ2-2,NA,TGTGCCACCAGCATGGGGGCGCTGGGAACCGGGGAGCTGTTTTTT,CATSMGALGTGELFF
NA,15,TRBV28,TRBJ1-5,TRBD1,TGTGCCAGCAGTTCGACAGGGGGCTTAAATCAGCCCCAGCATTTT,CASSSTGGLNQPQHF
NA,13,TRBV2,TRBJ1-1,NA,TGTGCCACTCGGTCGGGAGCTTGGGGGGAAGCTTTCTTT,CATRSGAWGEAFF
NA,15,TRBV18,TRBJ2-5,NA,TGTGCCAGCTCACCCTTCGGACTTCTCCAAGAGACCCAGTACTTC,CASSPFGLLQETQYF
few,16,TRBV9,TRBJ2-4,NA,TGTGCCAGCAGCCCGAGTGGGGACCCCGCCAAAAACATTCAGTACTTC,CASSPSGDPAKNIQYF
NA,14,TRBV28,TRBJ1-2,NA,TGTGCCAGCAGTCCCGGGACTGTCCGATATGGCTACACCTTC,CASSPGTVRYGYTF
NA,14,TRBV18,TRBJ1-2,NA,TGTGCCAGCTCACCAGCGGCCCCCTCCTATGGCTACACCTTC,CASSPAAPSYGYTF
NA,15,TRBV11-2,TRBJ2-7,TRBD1,TGTGCCAGCAGCTTTACCGGGACAGGGCCTCGCGAGCAGTACTTC,CASSFTGTGPREQYF
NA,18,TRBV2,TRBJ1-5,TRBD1,TGTGCCAGCAGTGGCAATTTTGACCGGGACAGGGTATCTCAGCCCCAGCATTTT,CASSGNFDRDRVSQPQHF
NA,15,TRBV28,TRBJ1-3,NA,TGTGCCAGCAGTCTCTGGTCCGGGGGGGGAAACACCATATATTTT,CASSLWSGGGNTIYF
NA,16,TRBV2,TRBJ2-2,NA,TGTGCCAGCAATTCCCGCCTGGGGGGCTACACCGGGGAGCTGTTTTTT,CASNSRLGGYTGELFF
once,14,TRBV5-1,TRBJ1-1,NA,TGCGCCAGCAGCTTGCCAGGGTTAAGCACTGAAGCTTTCTTT,CASSLPGLSTEAFF
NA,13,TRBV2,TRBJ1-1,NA,TGTGCCAGCACCGAAGACACTAACACTGAAGCTTTCTTT,CASTEDTNTEAFF
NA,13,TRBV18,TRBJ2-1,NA,TGTGCCAGCTCAGACACAGGGGAGGGTGAGCAGTTCTTC,CASSDTGEGEQFF
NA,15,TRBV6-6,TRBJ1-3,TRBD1,TGTGCCAGCACCTCGGGACAGGGGCTACGAAACACCATATATTTT,CASTSGQGLRNTIYF
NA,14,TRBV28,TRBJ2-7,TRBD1,TGTGCCAGCAGACCCGGGACAGGGGCTGGGGAGCAGTACTTC,CASRPGTGAGEQYF
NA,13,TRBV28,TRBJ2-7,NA,TGTGCCAGCGCCTTCCCAGTCTCCTACGAGCAGTACTTC,CASAFPVSYEQYF
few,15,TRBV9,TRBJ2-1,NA,TGTGCCAGCAGCGTTATGGGGGGTTCCTACAATGAGCAGTTCTTC,CASSVMGGSYNEQFF
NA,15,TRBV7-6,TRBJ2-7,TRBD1,TGTGCCAGCAGCTTAGTGGGACAGGGATCAGACGAGCAGTACTTC,CASSLVGQGSDEQYF
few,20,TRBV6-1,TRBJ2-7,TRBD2,TGTGCCAGCAGCGAAATCGGGGGGGTATCGGGTTCTCCGAGCTCCTACGAGCAGTACTTC,CASSEIGGVSGSPSSYEQYF
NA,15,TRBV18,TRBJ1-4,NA,TGTGCCAGCTCACCACCTCAAGGATGGGGTGAAAAACTGTTTTTT,CASSPPQGWGEKLFF
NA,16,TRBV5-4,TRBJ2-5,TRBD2,TGTGCCAGCAGCTTGGGACTAGCGGGAGATTCGGAGACCCAGTACTTC,CASSLGLAGDSETQYF
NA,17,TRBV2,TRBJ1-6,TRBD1,TGTGCCACCGACGCGGGGGACAGGAGAACTCGGAATTCACCCCTCCACTTT,CATDAGDRRTRNSPLHF
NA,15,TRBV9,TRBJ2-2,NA,TGTGCCAGCAGCCCCCGACAGCCGAACACCGGGGAGCTGTTTTTT,CASSPRQPNTGELFF
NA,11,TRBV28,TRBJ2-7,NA,TGTGCCACGGCCGACGGGTACGAGCAGTACTTC,CATADGYEQYF
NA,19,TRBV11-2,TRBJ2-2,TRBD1,TGTGCCAGCAGCTTAGTAGTCAGGGGGCGGTTTTTAAGCACCGGGGAGCTGTTTTTT,CASSLVVRGRFLSTGELFF
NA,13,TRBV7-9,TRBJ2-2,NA,TGTGCCAGCCAATTCTCCCGAACCGGGGAGCTGTTTTTT,CASQFSRTGELFF
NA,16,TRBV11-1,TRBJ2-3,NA,TGTGCCAGCAGCTTATGGAGAGCGAGGACGACAGATACGCAGTATTTT,CASSLWRARTTDTQYF
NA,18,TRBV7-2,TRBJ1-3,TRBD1,TGTGCCAGCAGCTTAGGGAGGGGGACAGGTCTATCTGGAAACACCATATATTTT,CASSLGRGTGLSGNTIYF
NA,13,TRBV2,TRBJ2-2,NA,TGTGCCAGCAGTCTCAGGGGCGGCGGGGAGCTGTTTTTT,CASSLRGGGELFF
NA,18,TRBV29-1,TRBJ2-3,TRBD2,TGCAGCGTTGAAGGCGTCTCGGGACTAGCGGGAGGGGGGCAGACGCAGTATTTT,CSVEGVSGLAGGGQTQYF
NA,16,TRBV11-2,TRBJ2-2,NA,TGTGCCAGCAGCGGCATGGGTCTTAGGAACACCGGGGAGCTGTTTTTT,CASSGMGLRNTGELFF
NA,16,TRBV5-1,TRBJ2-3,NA,TGCGCCAGCAGCTTGACCGGGGGTGTAGTTGCAGATACGCAGTATTTT,CASSLTGGVVADTQYF